This T cell receptor (beta chain) was documented in a study of shared clonotypes between healthy human individuals. The CDR3 has 14 residues. Trimming removed 0 bases from V and 3 bases from J, with 7 bases in between. The V gene's germline CDR1 is WNHNN and CDR2 SYGVQD (reference sequence). Worth noting for this clone: This sample includes further DNA sequences coding for the same CDR3.

TCRdb keeps only in-frame clones here, not all; method: immunoSEQ multiplex PCR. Here the sample spans 2 million to 2.5 million clones, about 95% being singletons. The V and J genes are TRBV10-1 and TRBJ2-3, with D perhaps matching TRBD2 (6 bases). The TCR was taken from a man between 18 and 35 years old in good health. The material sequenced was naive CD4+ T cells sorted from blood. The subset was: CD45RA+ positively selected. CDR3 sequence (DNA): TGCGCCAGCAGTGAGTCGGGGGGTACAGATACGCAGTATTTT. Protein: CASSESGGTDTQYF.